The present TCR beta chain was sequenced within a study of blood T cell repertoires in COVID-19. Study-level information: Sites across the United States, Italy and Spain contributed samples from acute and convalescent COVID-19. Sources were T cells, B-cell-depleted T cells, or PBMCs; the material itself was cDNA or gDNA.

In the authors' workflow: Using reference gene primer amplification, nucleated cell counts were estimated. Sequencing used immunoSEQ multiplex PCR; TCRdb keeps in-frame clones, though not all of them. Clone size and V and J calls were adopted from that table, with D and trimming inferred from the DNA. The data show 200,000 to 250,000 clones, approximately 91% seen once. V dropped 2 bases and J dropped 2; count of bases not matched to a gene: 4. This CDR3 has 16 residues. Germline V gene sequence: CDR1 SGHNT, CDR2 YENEEA. Sample: peripheral blood. The chain carries TRBV11-3 and TRBJ2-2; 8 nucleotides match TRBD1. The TCR sequence derives from a woman in her sixties with acute or convalescent COVID-19. As DNA, the CDR3 is TGTGCCAGCAGCTTAAAGGGACAGGTTAACACCGGGGAGCTGTTTTTT. Encoded protein: CASSLKGQVNTGELFF. The full variable domain, in which reference TRBV11-3 and TRBJ2-2 provide the parts outside the CDR3, is EAGVVQSPRYKIIEKKQPVAFWCNPISGHNTLYWYLQNLGQGPELLIRYENEEAVDDSQLPKDRFSAERLKGVDSTLKIQPAELGDSAVYLCASSLKGQVNTGELFFGEGSRLTVL.